The 29 T cell receptor beta chains below come from one sample, sequenced in a study of T cells in Graves' hyperthyroidism and ophthalmopathy. Regions amplified from RNA transcripts were the TCR beta CDR3 regions. The primer set for the first-round RT-PCR of the TCR CDR3 was HTBI. TCRdb fed the multiplex PCR reads into MiXCR, producing one record per CDR3 protein. The repertoire includes a few hundred thousand distinct CDR3 sequences, approximately 14% of them detected once, and approximately 7% sits in the top ten. The sequenced sample consisted of blood. The receptors were gathered from a woman aged 25 to 39 with Graves' hyperthyroidism.

The chain employs TRBV29-1 and TRBJ2-7; 7 bases are a match to TRBD1. CDR3 length equals 14 residues. Germline loops: CDR1 SQVTM, CDR2 ANQGSEA. V lost 1 base to trimming and J lost 6 bases; unmatched junction nucleotides: 9. CDR3 in DNA: TGCAGCGTTGAAGCCCCCGACAGGGCGGGCGAGCAGTACTTC. Its translation: CSVEAPDRAGEQYF.

The gene calls are TRBV5-1 and TRBJ2-5; 8 bases match TRBD2. In germline, CDR1 is SGHRS, CDR2 YFSETQ. With V trimmed by 4 bases and J by 4 bases, 6 bases remained unmatched. This CDR3 is built from 14 residues. The CDR3, as DNA: TGCGCCAGCAGCGCCGGGACTAGTAGAGAGACCCAGTACTTC. Translating it yields CASSAGTSRETQYF.

The chain links TRBV12-3 or TRBV12-4 to TRBJ2-3, with 12 bases fitting TRBD2. The V and J ends lost 2 bases and 3 bases, in that order; junction bases with no gene match: 3. The CDR3 consists of 16 residues. CDR3 coding DNA: TGTGCCAGCAGTTTAAAAGGACTAGCGGGAACAGATACGCAGTATTTT. Its protein is CASSLKGLAGTDTQYF.

This clonotype showed up many times. This chain connects TRBV7-2 to TRBJ2-7; D is unresolved. CDR1 is SGHTA, CDR2 FQGNSA, per germline. The V and J ends lost 1 base and 2 bases respectively, with 6 bases between them. This CDR3 is built from 13 residues. In DNA, the CDR3 is TGTGCCAGCAGCTTAGGGCACACCTACGAGCAGTACTTC. Translated, it gives CASSLGHTYEQYF.

This clonotype has ten or more counts. The V call is TRBV3-1, the J call TRBJ2-1; 12 nucleotides line up with TRBD2. CDR1 is LGHDT and CDR2 is YNNKEL in the germline V gene (reference sequence). This CDR3 has 16 residues. V shed 2 bases, J shed 5 bases, and the junction held 4 bases outside the gene matches. The CDR3 nucleotides are TGTGCCAGCAGCCAACCGACTAGCGGGAGTGACAATGAGCAGTTCTTC. Translating gives CASSQPTSGSDNEQFF.

This clonotype appeared many times. V is TRBV12-3 or TRBV12-4 and J is TRBJ1-2, with 7 bases identical to TRBD1. This CDR3 has 13 residues. Trimming at V came to 6 bases and at J to 6 bases, leaving 7 bases not matched to a gene. CDR3 residues: CASRGDSGDGYTF. The CDR3 DNA reads TGTGCCAGCAGAGGGGACAGTGGGGATGGCTACACCTTC.

The table lists this clonotype with many counts. The CDR3 loop is CASSINSEQYF. The CDR3 DNA reads TGTGCCAGCAGCATTAACTCCGAGCAGTACTTC. This rearrangement joins TRBV2 to TRBJ2-7; D unresolved. CDR1 and CDR2 from the germline V gene are SNHLY and FYNNEI. The ends were cut back, 6 bases at V and 6 bases at J, with 9 bases in the middle. CDR3 length: 11 residues.

At least ten counts were recorded for this clonotype. The chain uses TRBV30 and TRBJ1-6; D is perhaps TRBD1 (5 bases). V lost 7 bases, J lost 3 bases, and 7 bases lay in between. From germline, CDR1 is GTSNPN and CDR2 SVGIG (reference sequence). This CDR3 is 12 amino acids long. In nucleotides, the CDR3 is TGTGCCTTGAGGGGCTATAATTCACCCCTCCACTTT. It codes for CALRGYNSPLHF.

The chain recombines TRBV5-1 with TRBJ2-1, with 11 bases aligning to TRBD2. The junction had 14 bases not matched to a gene; V was cut back by 4 bases and J by 2 bases. The CDR3 has 19 amino acids. Germline loops: CDR1 SGHRS, CDR2 YFSETQ. The CDR3 bases are TGCGCCAGCAGCCTAACGGGCCTAGCGGGAGGATCGCCCTACAATGAGCAGTTCTTC. Residues: CASSLTGLAGGSPYNEQFF.

This clonotype has ten or more counts. The V and J genes are TRBV27 and TRBJ2-1, with 10 bases fitting TRBD2. This CDR3 spans 14 amino acids. CDR1 and CDR2 (germline): MNHEY, SMNVEV (reference sequence). The V gene end was trimmed by 5 bases and the J gene end by 7 bases; junction bases not matched to a gene: 5. The CDR3 nucleotides read TGTGCCAGCAGTGAACTAGCGGGATGGAATGAGCAGTTCTTC. It translates to CASSELAGWNEQFF.

This clonotype appeared many times. V gene TRBV3-1 combines with J gene TRBJ1-2; D is uncertain. Trimming cost V 8 bases and J 5 bases, with 12 bases left between them. This CDR3 has 12 amino acids. CDR1 LGHDT and CDR2 YNNKEL come from the germline V gene (reference sequence). The CDR3 bases are TGTGCCAGCCGCTCCCTCGGGTATGGCTACACCTTC. As protein: CASRSLGYGYTF.

The chain uses TRBV29-1 and TRBJ1-2; D gene unclear. This CDR3 contains 12 residues. Trimming took off 2 bases at V and 1 base at J, with 5 bases between the two ends. From germline, CDR1 is SQVTM and CDR2 ANQGSEA. The CDR3 nucleotides are TGCAGCGTTGAACCAGATAACTATGGCTACACCTTC. Translated: CSVEPDNYGYTF.

This clonotype showed up just a few times. V usage is TRBV3-1 and J usage is TRBJ1-5; D is perhaps TRBD1 (6 bases). The CDR3 runs to 15 residues. V was shortened by 0 bases and J by 6 bases, with 12 bases between the two germline ends. Germline V gene data show CDR1 as LGHDT and CDR2 as YNNKEL (reference sequence). In DNA form, the CDR3 reads TGTGCCAGCAGCCAAGAAGCGGGGGGCGGTCAGCCCCAGCATTTT. It encodes CASSQEAGGGQPQHF.

This clonotype was observed at least ten times. The chain joins TRBV3-1 to TRBJ1-4; D is unresolved. V was cut by 3 bases and J by 8 bases, with 16 bases left in between. The CDR3 totals 15 residues. CDR1 is LGHDT, CDR2 YNNKEL, per germline (reference sequence). CDR3 loop: CASSQQVASVEKLFF. In DNA form, the CDR3 reads TGTGCCAGCAGCCAGCAAGTAGCCAGTGTCGAAAAACTGTTTTTT.

The rearrangement uses TRBV15 and TRBJ2-3; D perhaps matches TRBD1 (6 bases). The CDR3 has 14 residues. V was shortened by 0 bases and J by 7 bases, with 11 bases between the two germline ends. In germline, CDR1 is LNHNV, CDR2 YYDKDF (reference sequence). The CDR3 loop is CATSRDPGVNTQYF. As DNA, the CDR3 is TGTGCCACCAGCAGAGATCCAGGGGTAAATACGCAGTATTTT.

This clonotype was recorded a few times. The rearrangement joins TRBV18 to TRBJ2-3; 12 bases map to TRBD2. The germline gives CDR1 KGHSH, CDR2 LQKENI. The CDR3 consists of 17 residues. The trim removed 5 bases at V and 0 bases at J, leaving 6 bases unmatched. This chain's CDR3 is CASSTTSGSTSTDTQYF. In nucleotides, the CDR3 is TGTGCCAGCTCAACGACTAGCGGGAGTACTAGCACAGATACGCAGTATTTT.

This clonotype was observed many times. The CDR3 reads CASSLSPPDRVGTEAFF. CDR3 DNA: TGTGCCAGCAGTTTATCCCCCCCTGACAGGGTAGGCACTGAAGCTTTCTTT. This chain links TRBV27 with TRBJ1-1; 7 positions match TRBD1. CDR1 MNHEY and CDR2 SMNVEV come from the germline V gene (reference sequence). This CDR3 is built from 17 residues. The junction had 11 bases not matched to a gene; V was cut back by 0 bases and J by 4 bases.

The DNA of the CDR3 is TGTGCCTGGAGTGTACAGGTTGGGACAGGGGGCAGTAGGGGTTACGAGCAGTACTTC. This codes for CAWSVQVGTGGSRGYEQYF. J is TRBJ2-7 and V is TRBV30, with 12 bases aligning to TRBD1. CDR3 length equals 19 residues. Germline values: CDR1 GTSNPN, CDR2 SVGIG (reference sequence). Trimming removed 0 bases from V and 4 bases from J; junction bases left unmatched: 16.

This clonotype was found a few times. The rearrangement links TRBV19 to TRBJ2-3; 9 nucleotides align to TRBD1. V was pared by 6 bases and J by 3 bases, with 4 bases of the junction left unmatched. The germline gives CDR1 LNHDA, CDR2 SQIVND (reference sequence). The CDR3 sequence is 14 residues long. The CDR3 protein is CASRPDRGTDTQYF. In nucleotides, the CDR3 is TGTGCCAGTAGACCTGACAGGGGGACAGATACGCAGTATTTT. The whole variable domain, remainder taken from reference TRBV19 and TRBJ2-3, is DGGITQSPKYLFRKEGQNVTLSCEQNLNHDAMYWYRQDPGQGLRLIYYSQIVNDFQKGDIAEGYSVSREKKESFPLTVTSAQKNPTAFYLCASRPDRGTDTQYFGPGTRLTVL.

Ten or more counts support this clonotype. The chain links TRBV28 to TRBJ2-5, with D possibly TRBD1 on 6 matching bases. Germline CDR1 MDHEN, CDR2 SYDVKM. This CDR3 spans 15 amino acids. Trimming took off 5 bases at V and 3 bases at J, with 16 bases between the two ends. In nucleotides, the CDR3 is TGTGCCAGCAGTCCCGGACAGCGCACCGAAGAGACCCAGTACTTC. It specifies CASSPGQRTEETQYF. Together with reference TRBV28 and TRBJ2-5, the CDR3 gives the full variable domain: DVKVTQSSRYLVKRTGEKVFLECVQDMDHENMFWYRQDPGLGLRLIYFSYDVKMKEKGDIPEGYSVSREKKERFSLILESASTNQTSMYLCASSPGQRTEETQYFGPGTRLLVL.

This clonotype has ten or more counts. This chain connects TRBV27 to TRBJ2-7; 12 nucleotides agree with TRBD1. The CDR3 spans 14 residues. CDR1 is MNHEY and CDR2 is SMNVEV in the germline V gene (reference sequence). V lost 4 bases to trimming and J lost 7 bases; unmatched junction nucleotides: 5. CDR3 DNA: TGTGCCAGCAGTTCGGGACAGGGGGCGTGGGAGCAGTACTTC. Translating it yields CASSSGQGAWEQYF.

This clonotype has more than one count but fewer than ten. The chain joins TRBV25-1 to TRBJ2-3; D not certain. The CDR3 is 14 amino acids. The V end lost 7 bases, the J end lost 9 bases, and 20 bases lay between the germline ends. Germline CDR1 MGHDK, CDR2 SYGVNS. The CDR3 loop is CASTLNAGDQTQYF. The CDR3 DNA is TGTGCCAGCACCCTGAACGCAGGCGACCAAACGCAGTATTTT.

This clonotype came up many times. The rearrangement joins TRBV12-3 or TRBV12-4 to TRBJ2-3; a weak D match, TRBD2 (5 bases). Trimming cost V 0 bases and J 0 bases, with 16 bases left between them. CDR3 size: 18 residues. As DNA, the CDR3 is TGTGCCAGCAGTTTAGCAAGTCTAGCTGGATGGAGCACAGATACGCAGTATTTT. Translated: CASSLASLAGWSTDTQYF.

The sample holds a few counts of this clonotype. The CDR3 reads CASSFLGENTEAFF. The DNA of the CDR3 is TGTGCCAGCAGTTTCTTGGGGGAAAACACTGAAGCTTTCTTT. J is TRBJ1-1 and V is TRBV27, with D possibly matching TRBD1 (5 bases). This CDR3 is built from 14 residues. Germline loops: CDR1 MNHEY, CDR2 SMNVEV (reference sequence). V was trimmed by 3 bases and J by 2 bases, leaving 10 bases between them.

This clonotype was observed at least ten times. The J gene is TRBJ2-1, the V gene TRBV6-1, with D possibly being TRBD2 (5 bases). Germline-derived CDR1 and CDR2 are MNHNS and SASEGT. The CDR3 is made up of 18 amino acids. V gave up 7 bases and J gave up 0 bases, with 22 bases separating them. Here the CDR3 DNA reads TGTGCCAGCATCGACGGAGGCTGGAGGAGGAGCTCCTACAATGAGCAGTTCTTC. This encodes CASIDGGWRRSSYNEQFF.

This clonotype has at least ten counts. The rearrangement joins TRBV3-1 to TRBJ1-2; 9 nucleotides match TRBD1. V gave up 1 base and J gave up 3 bases; unmatched junction bases: 6. This CDR3 region has 16 residues. Germline V gene data show CDR1 as LGHDT and CDR2 as YNNKEL (reference sequence). The CDR3: CASSQATGTGYYGYTF. CDR3 in DNA: TGTGCCAGCAGCCAAGCGACCGGGACAGGGTACTATGGCTACACCTTC.

This clonotype was counted ten times or more. The chain uses TRBV20-1 and TRBJ2-1, with D unresolved. Trimming shortened V by 0 bases and J by 7 bases, and 10 bases separated the two germline ends. CDR1 and CDR2 (germline): DFQATT, SNEGSKA (reference sequence). The CDR3 totals 13 residues. The CDR3 sequence: CSAREPSLNEQFF. CDR3 nucleotides: TGCAGTGCTAGAGAGCCGTCACTTAATGAGCAGTTCTTC.

This clonotype occurred a few times. This chain connects TRBV5-6 to TRBJ2-5; 8 bases are shared with TRBD1. The CDR3 consists of 15 residues. Germline values: CDR1 SGHDT, CDR2 YYEEEE. Losses at the gene ends were 7 bases for V and 5 bases for J; bases not matched to a gene: 13. CDR3 DNA: TGTGCCAGCTTAGAAGCCCGACAGGGGTTGGAGACCCAGTACTTC. Encoded protein: CASLEARQGLETQYF.

Worth noting for this clonotype: Since a much larger clone is just one base distant, this may be a read error. The V call is TRBV27, the J call TRBJ2-7, with 10 nucleotides matching TRBD1. V was clipped by 5 bases and J by 5 bases; unmatched bases: 9. Germline V lookup: CDR1 MNHEY, CDR2 SMNVEV (reference sequence). This CDR3 comprises 15 residues. CDR3 DNA: TGTGCCAGCAGTGCCGCGGGACAGGGGAGCCACGAGCAGTACTTC. It translates to CASSAAGQGSHEQYF.